The 27 T cell receptor beta chains below come from one sample, sequenced in a study of PD-1 blockade in classical Hodgkin lymphoma. Relapse was seen in all patients after autologous stem cell transplantation, and brentuximab vedotin exposure was variable. Method: immunoSEQ multiplex PCR; TCRdb's copy keeps in-frame clones and lacks some. The sample carries more than 90,000 clones, roughly 79% recorded once. The sample consisted of peripheral blood mononuclear cells (PBMCs), taken before the second cycle of nivolumab. The receptors derive from a human donor with classical Hodgkin lymphoma.

V gene TRBV18 combines with J gene TRBJ1-3; D is undetermined. Germline V gene sequence: CDR1 KGHSH, CDR2 LQKENI. The CDR3 covers 16 residues. Trimming shortened V by 4 bases and J by 0 bases, and 13 bases separated the two germline ends. The CDR3 reads CASSLRATHSGNTIYF. The CDR3 bases are TGTGCCAGCTCACTAAGGGCCACCCACTCTGGAAACACCATATATTTT.

The V and J genes are TRBV2 and TRBJ2-5, with D perhaps TRBD2 (5 bases). Trimming pared 0 bases from V and 5 bases from J, leaving 10 bases between. Looked up from germline, CDR1 is SNHLY and CDR2 is FYNNEI. CDR3 length: 14 residues. The CDR3: CASSEATRGETQYF. The CDR3 nucleotides read TGTGCCAGCAGTGAAGCGACGCGCGGGGAGACCCAGTACTTC.

The chain links TRBV28 to TRBJ1-1, with D possibly matching TRBD1 (6 bases). This CDR3 region has 15 residues. Germline CDR1 and CDR2: MDHEN and SYDVKM. V lost 7 bases, J lost 5 bases, and 20 bases lay in between. CDR3 bases: TGTGCCAGCACCCCCCGGGACACTAAACGGACTGAAGCTTTCTTT. Its translation is CASTPRDTKRTEAFF.

This chain joins TRBV5-1 and TRBJ2-2; D unresolved. The V end lost 2 bases, the J end lost 0 bases, and 11 bases lay between the germline ends. The CDR3 is 16 residues long. CDR1 SGHRS and CDR2 YFSETQ come from the germline V gene. As DNA, the CDR3 is TGCGCCAGCAGCTTACGACACACAGCGAACACCGGGGAGCTGTTTTTT. This codes for CASSLRHTANTGELFF.

This chain links TRBV2 with TRBJ2-3, with 12 bases fitting TRBD2. This CDR3 has 15 residues. J was trimmed by 5 bases and V by 7 bases; bases with no gene match: 7. The germline gives CDR1 SNHLY, CDR2 FYNNEI. This CDR3 is CASTTWGLAGDTQYF. CDR3 nucleotide sequence: TGTGCCAGCACCACTTGGGGACTAGCGGGAGATACGCAGTATTTT. Supplemented by reference TRBV2 and TRBJ2-3, the full variable domain reads EPEVTQTPSHQVTQMGQEVILRCVPISNHLYFYWYRQILGQKVEFLVSFYNNEISEKSEIFDDQFSVERPDGSNFTLKIRSTKLEDSAMYFCASTTWGLAGDTQYFGPGTRLTVL.

The rearrangement joins TRBV27 to TRBJ2-3; D not resolved. Per germline, CDR1 MNHEY and CDR2 SMNVEV (reference sequence). Trimming shortened V by 3 bases and J by 0 bases, and 7 bases separated the two germline ends. The CDR3 contains 14 residues. The DNA for the CDR3 is TGTGCCAGCAGTTTCCTGCGAAGCACAGATACGCAGTATTTT. Amino acid sequence: CASSFLRSTDTQYF.

This clone was picked up a small number of times. V gene TRBV5-5 combines with J gene TRBJ1-2; 11 bases are a match to TRBD1. Trimming removed 4 bases from V and 8 bases from J; junction bases left unmatched: 10. CDR1 SGHKS and CDR2 YYEKEE come from the germline V gene (reference sequence). The CDR3 covers 15 residues. The CDR3 DNA reads as TGTGCCAGCAGCCCACTCGGACAGGGGGCTGGAGGCTACACCTTC. Its protein product is CASSPLGQGAGGYTF.

This rearrangement joins TRBV9 to TRBJ2-7; tentatively, D is TRBD1 (5 bases). The CDR3 totals 15 residues. Germline assignment: CDR1 SGDLS and CDR2 YYNGEE. Trimming took 0 bases from V and 3 from J, leaving 13 bases between them. CDR3 sequence reads: CASSVGQIGGYEQYF. The CDR3 DNA reads as TGTGCCAGCAGCGTAGGACAGATTGGTGGCTACGAGCAGTACTTC.

The chain links TRBV25-1 to TRBJ2-1; a weak D match, TRBD2 (5 bases). V gave up 4 bases and J gave up 7 bases, with 11 bases separating them. CDR1 is MGHDK and CDR2 is SYGVNS in the germline V gene. The CDR3 has 13 residues. CDR3 DNA: TGTGCCAGCAGTGCCGGGGTTTGGAATGAGCAGTTCTTC. Translation: CASSAGVWNEQFF.

This chain connects TRBV5-6 to TRBJ2-5; D is perhaps TRBD1 (5 bases). Trimming stripped 0 bases from V and 4 bases from J, with 10 bases between. This CDR3 has 14 amino acids. Germline CDR1 is SGHDT and CDR2 is YYEEEE. The CDR3 DNA reads as TGTGCCAGCAGCTTGGGACAGAGAGTAGAGACCCAGTACTTC. The encoded protein is CASSLGQRVETQYF.

The chain combines TRBV30 with TRBJ2-5; the D gene is possibly TRBD1 (5 bases). Trimming left V 1 base short and J 4 bases short, with 10 bases between. CDR1 and CDR2 (germline): GTSNPN, SVGIG (reference sequence). The CDR3 has 13 amino acids. The CDR3 DNA sequence: TGTGCCTGGAGTGGACAGATTAGAGAGACCCAGTACTTC. This encodes CAWSGQIRETQYF.

This CDR3 is CASSSPGSYEQYF. CDR3 in DNA: TGTGCCAGCAGCTCGCCGGGATCCTACGAGCAGTACTTC. This sequence joins TRBV7-2 and TRBJ2-7; a possible D gene is TRBD2 (5 bases). V was shortened by 4 bases and J by 1 base, with 8 bases between the two germline ends. The CDR3 has 13 amino acids. Germline loops: CDR1 SGHTA, CDR2 FQGNSA.

The genes are TRBV10-3 and TRBJ2-2; D is possibly TRBD2 (5 bases). Trimming removed 7 bases from V and 5 bases from J, with 11 bases in between. The germline V gene has CDR1 ENHRY and CDR2 SYGVKD. This CDR3 contains 13 residues. The CDR3 DNA follows: TGTGCCATCAAGAGGGAACCTACCGGGGAGCTGTTTTTT. It translates to CAIKREPTGELFF.

The genes are TRBV19 and TRBJ2-2, with 9 bases identical to TRBD2. Looked up from germline, CDR1 is LNHDA and CDR2 is SQIVND (reference sequence). After removal of 1 base from V and 6 bases from J, the junction contained 3 bases not matched to a gene. This CDR3 has 15 amino acids. CDR3 DNA sequence: TGTGCCAGTAGTATAGTAGCGGGAGACCCCGGGGAGCTGTTTTTT. Its translation is CASSIVAGDPGELFF. Together with reference TRBV19 and TRBJ2-2, the CDR3 gives the full variable domain: DGGITQSPKYLFRKEGQNVTLSCEQNLNHDAMYWYRQDPGQGLRLIYYSQIVNDFQKGDIAEGYSVSREKKESFPLTVTSAQKNPTAFYLCASSIVAGDPGELFFGEGSRLTVL.

The sample holds a few counts of this clone. The V and J genes are TRBV28 and TRBJ2-7; D is possibly TRBD1 or TRBD2 (5 bases each). The CDR3 has 15 amino acids. The germline gives CDR1 MDHEN, CDR2 SYDVKM. V was clipped by 5 bases and J by 12 bases, with 26 bases between them. The CDR3 is CASSTTGTFSASPYF. The CDR3, as DNA: TGTGCCAGCAGTACCACCGGGACCTTCTCGGCTAGCCCGTACTTC.

The rearrangement links TRBV27 to TRBJ2-1; D uncertain. V gave up 1 base and J gave up 5 bases, with 18 bases separating them. The CDR3 consists of 17 residues. Per germline, CDR1 MNHEY and CDR2 SMNVEV (reference sequence). As DNA, the CDR3 is TGTGCCAGCAGTTTATGGCCAACGGTGCGGTTGAACAATGAGCAGTTCTTC. This encodes CASSLWPTVRLNNEQFF.

This clone was counted only a few times. CDR3 DNA: TGTGCCAGCTCACCTCACGGGGCGTCAAGCTCCTACAATGAGCAGTTCTTC. Translated, it gives CASSPHGASSSYNEQFF. This chain joins TRBV18 and TRBJ2-1; TRBD1 or TRBD2 may be the D gene (5 bases each). The CDR3 loop spans 17 amino acids. V was trimmed by 3 bases and J by 0 bases, leaving 15 bases between them. Germline values: CDR1 KGHSH, CDR2 LQKENI.

The chain links TRBV9 to TRBJ2-5; 12 bases fit TRBD2. The germline V gene has CDR1 SGDLS and CDR2 YYNGEE. J was trimmed by 1 base and V by 4 bases; bases with no gene match: 26. This CDR3 spans 23 amino acids. In nucleotides, the CDR3 is TGTGCCAGCAGCATCCCTCCGGGACTAGCGGGCCCTCCGAGAGTGGGGGCCCAAGAGACCCAGTACTTC. Translating it yields CASSIPPGLAGPPRVGAQETQYF.

This clone was found a few times. The genes are TRBV19 and TRBJ2-1; 10 nucleotides agree with TRBD2. Per the germline V gene, CDR1 is LNHDA and CDR2 is SQIVND (reference sequence). The CDR3 covers 15 residues. J was trimmed by 9 bases and V by 3 bases; bases with no gene match: 8. This CDR3 reads CASSIGGLAAPEQFF. Here the CDR3 DNA reads TGTGCCAGTAGTATTGGTGGACTAGCGGCCCCTGAGCAGTTCTTC.

In this sample, this clone turned up once. The rearrangement joins TRBV5-6 to TRBJ1-1; D remains unclear. The V gene's germline CDR1 is SGHDT and CDR2 YYEEEE. CDR3 size: 13 residues. The V gene lost 3 bases and the J gene lost 4 bases, with 10 bases spanning the gap. The CDR3 sequence: CASSWVGSTEAFF. Here the CDR3 DNA reads TGTGCCAGCAGCTGGGTGGGGTCCACTGAAGCTTTCTTT. The full variable domain, in which reference TRBV5-6 and TRBJ1-1 provide the parts outside the CDR3, is DAGVTQSPTHLIKTRGQQVTLRCSPKSGHDTVSWYQQALGQGPQFIFQYYEEEERQRGNFPDRFSGHQFPNYSSELNVNALLLGDSALYLCASSWVGSTEAFFGQGTRLTVV.

The chain couples TRBV19 to TRBJ1-3; TRBD1 matches 9 bases. The length of the CDR3 is 16 residues. J was trimmed by 2 bases and V by 4 bases; bases with no gene match: 6. Looked up from germline, CDR1 is LNHDA and CDR2 is SQIVND (reference sequence). CDR3: CASSTLQGAAGNTIYF. CDR3 nucleotides: TGTGCCAGTAGTACCTTACAGGGGGCAGCTGGAAACACCATATATTTT.

The chain has TRBV10-3 and TRBJ1-2, with D perhaps matching TRBD1 (6 bases). Trimming removed 5 bases from V and 0 bases from J, with 10 bases in between. CDR1 and CDR2 from the germline V gene are ENHRY and SYGVKD. The CDR3 length is 14 residues. In DNA, the CDR3 is TGTGCCATCAGTCGACAGGAAGCTAACTATGGCTACACCTTC. Protein: CAISRQEANYGYTF.

This clone was counted between two and nine times. This chain links TRBV5-5 with TRBJ1-1, with a tentative D call TRBD1 (5 bases). Germline V gives CDR1 SGHKS, CDR2 YYEKEE (reference sequence). This CDR3 is built from 13 residues. The V gene lost 1 base and the J gene lost 7 bases, with 11 bases spanning the gap. This chain's CDR3 is CASSLLGQSEAFF. The CDR3 DNA reads TGTGCCAGCAGCTTGTTGGGGCAGAGTGAAGCTTTCTTT.

The rearrangement joins TRBV12-1 to TRBJ2-5. TRBV12-1 is a recognized pseudogene. CDR3 length: 17 residues. In DNA form, the CDR3 reads TGTGCCAGCAGCTCGCCAGCAGGGACCCGGCCTGGGGAGACCCAGTACTTC. The encoded protein is CASSSPAGTRPGETQYF.

The chain employs TRBV11-3 and TRBJ2-5; D remains ambiguous. V lost 3 bases and J 7 bases, leaving 3 bases between the germline ends. The CDR3 contains 10 residues. The germline CDR1 and CDR2 sequences are SGHNT and YENEEA. The CDR3 is CASSFGTQYF. The CDR3 coding sequence is TGTGCCAGCAGCTTCGGGACCCAGTACTTC.

The rearrangement joins TRBV27 to TRBJ1-2, with a weak D call TRBD1 (6 bases). With 5 bases removed from V and 7 bases from J, the gap between germline ends came to 17 bases. Germline assignment: CDR1 MNHEY and CDR2 SMNVEV (reference sequence). The CDR3 runs 14 residues. The CDR3 bases are TGTGCCAGCAGTGCCGGGGGGCCTAGGGGTGGCTACACCTTC. Protein: CASSAGGPRGGYTF.

CDR3 DNA: TGTGCTAGTTCGGTTGGGGTCTCTGGAAACACCATATATTTT. Translation gives CASSVGVSGNTIYF. This sequence joins TRBV12-5 and TRBJ1-3; no clear D gene. From germline, CDR1 is LGHNT and CDR2 FRNRAP. This CDR3 spans 14 amino acids. Trimming took off 8 bases at V and 0 bases at J, with 11 bases between the two ends.